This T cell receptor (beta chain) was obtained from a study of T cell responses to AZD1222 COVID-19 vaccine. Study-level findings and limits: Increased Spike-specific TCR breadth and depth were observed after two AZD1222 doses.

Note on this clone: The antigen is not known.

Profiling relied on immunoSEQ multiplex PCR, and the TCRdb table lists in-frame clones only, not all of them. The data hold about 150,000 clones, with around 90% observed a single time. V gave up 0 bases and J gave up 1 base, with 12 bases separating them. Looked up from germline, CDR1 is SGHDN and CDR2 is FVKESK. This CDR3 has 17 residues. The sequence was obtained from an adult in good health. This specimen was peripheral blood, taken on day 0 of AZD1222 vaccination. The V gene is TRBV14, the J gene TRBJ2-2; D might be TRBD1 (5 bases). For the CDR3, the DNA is TGTGCCAGCAGCCAAGACGACAGCCCCTGGAACACCGGGGAGCTGTTTTTT. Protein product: CASSQDDSPWNTGELFF.